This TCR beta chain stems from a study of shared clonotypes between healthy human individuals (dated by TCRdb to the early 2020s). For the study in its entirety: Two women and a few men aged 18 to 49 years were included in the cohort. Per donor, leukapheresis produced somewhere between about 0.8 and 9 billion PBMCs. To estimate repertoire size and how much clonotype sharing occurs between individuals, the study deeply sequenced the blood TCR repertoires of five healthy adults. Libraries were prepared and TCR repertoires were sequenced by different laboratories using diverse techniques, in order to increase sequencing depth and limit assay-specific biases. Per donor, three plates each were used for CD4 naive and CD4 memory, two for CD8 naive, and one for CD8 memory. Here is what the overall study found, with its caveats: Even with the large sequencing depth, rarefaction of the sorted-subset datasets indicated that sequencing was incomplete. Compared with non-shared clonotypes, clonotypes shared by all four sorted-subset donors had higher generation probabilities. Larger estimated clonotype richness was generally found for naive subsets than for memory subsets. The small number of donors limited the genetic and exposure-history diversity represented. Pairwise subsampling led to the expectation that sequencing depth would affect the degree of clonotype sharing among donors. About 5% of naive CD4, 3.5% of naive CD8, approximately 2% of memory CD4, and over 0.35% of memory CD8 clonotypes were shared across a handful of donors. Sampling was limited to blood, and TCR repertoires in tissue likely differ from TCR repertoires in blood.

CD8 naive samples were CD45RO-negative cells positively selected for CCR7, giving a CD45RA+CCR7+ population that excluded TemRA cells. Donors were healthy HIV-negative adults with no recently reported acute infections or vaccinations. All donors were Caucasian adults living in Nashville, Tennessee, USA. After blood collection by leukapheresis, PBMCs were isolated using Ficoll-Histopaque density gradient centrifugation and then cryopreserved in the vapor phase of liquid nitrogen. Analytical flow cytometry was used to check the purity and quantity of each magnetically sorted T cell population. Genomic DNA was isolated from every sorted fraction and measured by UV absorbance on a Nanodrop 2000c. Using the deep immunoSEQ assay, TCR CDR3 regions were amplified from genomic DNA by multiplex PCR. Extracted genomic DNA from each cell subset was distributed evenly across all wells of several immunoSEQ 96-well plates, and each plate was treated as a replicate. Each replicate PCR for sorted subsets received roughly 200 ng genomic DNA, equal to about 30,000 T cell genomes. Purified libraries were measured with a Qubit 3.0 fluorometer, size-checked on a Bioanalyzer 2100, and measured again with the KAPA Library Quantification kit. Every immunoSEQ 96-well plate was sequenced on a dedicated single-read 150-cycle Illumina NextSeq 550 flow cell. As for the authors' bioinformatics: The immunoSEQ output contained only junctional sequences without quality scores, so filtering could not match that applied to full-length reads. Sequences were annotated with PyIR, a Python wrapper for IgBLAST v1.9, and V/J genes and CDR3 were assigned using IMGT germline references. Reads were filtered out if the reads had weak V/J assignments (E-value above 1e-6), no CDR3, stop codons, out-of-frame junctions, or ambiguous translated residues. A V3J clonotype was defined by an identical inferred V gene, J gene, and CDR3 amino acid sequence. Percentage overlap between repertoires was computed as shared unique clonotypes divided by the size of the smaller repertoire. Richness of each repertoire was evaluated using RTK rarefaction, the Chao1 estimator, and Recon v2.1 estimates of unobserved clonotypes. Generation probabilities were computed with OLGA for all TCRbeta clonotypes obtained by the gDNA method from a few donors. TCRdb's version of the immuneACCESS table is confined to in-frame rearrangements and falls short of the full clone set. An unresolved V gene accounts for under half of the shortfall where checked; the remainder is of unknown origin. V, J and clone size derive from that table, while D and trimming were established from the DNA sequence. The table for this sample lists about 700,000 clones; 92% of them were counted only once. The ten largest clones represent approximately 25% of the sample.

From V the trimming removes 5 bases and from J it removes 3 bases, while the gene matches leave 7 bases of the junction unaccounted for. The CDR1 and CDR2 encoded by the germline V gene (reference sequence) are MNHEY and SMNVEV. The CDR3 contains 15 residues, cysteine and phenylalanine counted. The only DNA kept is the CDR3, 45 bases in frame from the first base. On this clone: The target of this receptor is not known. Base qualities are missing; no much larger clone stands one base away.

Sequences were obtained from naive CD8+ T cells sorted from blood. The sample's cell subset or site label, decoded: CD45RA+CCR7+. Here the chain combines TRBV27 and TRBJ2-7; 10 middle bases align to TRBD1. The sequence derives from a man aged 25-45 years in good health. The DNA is TGTGCCAGCAGTCCCCGGGACAGGGGCTTCTACGAGCAGTACTTC. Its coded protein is CASSPRDRGFYEQYF.